Listed here are 6 T cell receptor beta chains from one sample, sequenced in a study of neurological immune-mediated disorders. A single record per CDR3 protein comes from TCRdb applying MiXCR to the 5' RACE reads. The data show roughly 44,000 distinct CDR3 sequences, about 6.3% seen once. The sample comprised CD4+ T cells from blood. All receptors derive from a middle-aged woman in good health.

This clonotype was seen ten or more times. The chain couples TRBV28 to TRBJ2-7; TRBD1 aligns across 11 bases. Germline loops: CDR1 MDHEN, CDR2 SYDVKM. The CDR3 totals 15 residues. Unmatched junction bases numbered 4, after V lost 6 bases and J lost 0 bases. CDR3 sequence reads: CASRRDRGFSYEQYF. DNA for the CDR3: TGTGCCAGCAGGCGGGACAGGGGGTTCTCCTACGAGCAGTACTTC. Supplemented by reference TRBV28 and TRBJ2-7, the full variable domain reads DVKVTQSSRYLVKRTGEKVFLECVQDMDHENMFWYRQDPGLGLRLIYFSYDVKMKEKGDIPEGYSVSREKKERFSLILESASTNQTSMYLCASRRDRGFSYEQYFGPGTRLTVT.

This clonotype has a count of ten or more. The chain combines TRBV29-1 with TRBJ1-4, with D unresolved. The length of the CDR3 is 14 residues. The germline V gene encodes CDR1 SQVTM and CDR2 ANQGSEA. V was trimmed by 5 bases and J by 7 bases, leaving 17 bases between them. The CDR3 nucleotides are TGCAGCGTTCTTATTGGAGGACGGGGTGAAAAACTGTTTTTT. Protein sequence: CSVLIGGRGEKLFF. The whole variable domain, filled in from reference TRBV29-1 and TRBJ1-4, reads SAVISQKPSRDICQRGTSLTIQCQVDSQVTMMFWYRQQPGQSLTLIATANQGSEATYESGFVIDKFPISRPNLTFSTLTVSNMSPEDSSIYLCSVLIGGRGEKLFFGSGTQLSVL.

This clonotype was recorded at least ten times. J is TRBJ2-5 and V is TRBV20-1, with a weak D call TRBD2 (6 bases). The germline V and J ends were trimmed by 3 bases and 2 bases, with 13 bases remaining between them. This CDR3 is 14 amino acids long. The V gene's germline CDR1 is DFQATT and CDR2 SNEGSKA (reference sequence). The DNA for the CDR3 is TGCAGTGCTAGTGGAAGCGGGCCTCAAGAGACCCAGTACTTC. It is translated as CSASGSGPQETQYF.

This clonotype appeared many times. The chain links TRBV11-2 to TRBJ2-1; D possibly corresponds to TRBD2 (5 bases). Germline CDR1 and CDR2: SGHAT and FQNNGV. Trimming removed 10 bases from V and 0 bases from J, with 10 bases in between. The CDR3 runs to 13 residues. The CDR3 is CATGSSSYNEQFF. Here the CDR3 DNA reads TGTGCCACGGGGTCTAGCTCCTACAATGAGCAGTTCTTC.

This chain uses TRBV11-2 with TRBJ1-2, with D perhaps TRBD1 (5 bases). Trimming took 9 bases from V and 7 from J, leaving 18 bases between them. Germline CDR1 is SGHAT and CDR2 is FQNNGV. CDR3 length: 13 amino acids. For the CDR3, the DNA is TGTGCCAGGAACGCGGCAGGACATAGTGGCTACACCTTC. It codes for CARNAAGHSGYTF.

Ten or more counts support this clonotype. V gene TRBV5-4 combines with J gene TRBJ1-1, with TRBD1 matching over 8 bases. V lost 4 bases, J lost 0 bases, and 2 bases stayed unmatched. The CDR3 length is 14 residues. Germline V gene data show CDR1 as SGHNT and CDR2 as YYREEE (reference sequence). The CDR3 loop reads CASSEDRVNTEAFF. CDR3 sequence (DNA): TGTGCCAGCAGCGAGGACAGGGTGAACACTGAAGCTTTCTTT.